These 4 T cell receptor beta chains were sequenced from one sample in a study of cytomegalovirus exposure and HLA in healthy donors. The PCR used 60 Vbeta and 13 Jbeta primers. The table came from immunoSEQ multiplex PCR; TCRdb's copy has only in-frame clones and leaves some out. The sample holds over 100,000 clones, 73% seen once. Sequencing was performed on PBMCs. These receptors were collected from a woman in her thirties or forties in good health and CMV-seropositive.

This CDR3 is CASTQGGGQGVTEAFF. The CDR3 region has the DNA TGTGCCAGTACCCAAGGAGGGGGACAGGGGGTCACTGAAGCTTTCTTT. The chain has TRBV19 and TRBJ1-1; 11 nucleotides agree with TRBD1. The V gene end was trimmed by 7 bases and the J gene end by 4 bases; junction bases not matched to a gene: 11. This CDR3 has 16 amino acids. The germline gives CDR1 LNHDA, CDR2 SQIVND (reference sequence).

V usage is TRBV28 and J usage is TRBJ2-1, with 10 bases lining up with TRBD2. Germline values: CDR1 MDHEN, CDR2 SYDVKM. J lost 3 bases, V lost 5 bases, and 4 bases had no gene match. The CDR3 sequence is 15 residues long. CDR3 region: CASSTAGGVYNEQFF. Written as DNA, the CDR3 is TGTGCCAGCAGTACAGCGGGGGGGGTCTACAATGAGCAGTTCTTC.

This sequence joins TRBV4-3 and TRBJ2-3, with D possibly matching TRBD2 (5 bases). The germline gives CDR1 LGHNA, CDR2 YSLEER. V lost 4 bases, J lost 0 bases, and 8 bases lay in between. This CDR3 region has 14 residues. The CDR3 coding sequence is TGCGCCAGCAGCCCCAGCGGTAGCACAGATACGCAGTATTTT. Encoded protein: CASSPSGSTDTQYF.

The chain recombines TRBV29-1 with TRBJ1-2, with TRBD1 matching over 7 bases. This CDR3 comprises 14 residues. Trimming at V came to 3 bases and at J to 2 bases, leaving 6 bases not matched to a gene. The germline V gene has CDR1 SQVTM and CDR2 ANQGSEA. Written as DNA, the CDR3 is TGCAGCGTTGAGGAGGGACAGTCAAACTATGGCTACACCTTC. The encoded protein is CSVEEGQSNYGYTF.